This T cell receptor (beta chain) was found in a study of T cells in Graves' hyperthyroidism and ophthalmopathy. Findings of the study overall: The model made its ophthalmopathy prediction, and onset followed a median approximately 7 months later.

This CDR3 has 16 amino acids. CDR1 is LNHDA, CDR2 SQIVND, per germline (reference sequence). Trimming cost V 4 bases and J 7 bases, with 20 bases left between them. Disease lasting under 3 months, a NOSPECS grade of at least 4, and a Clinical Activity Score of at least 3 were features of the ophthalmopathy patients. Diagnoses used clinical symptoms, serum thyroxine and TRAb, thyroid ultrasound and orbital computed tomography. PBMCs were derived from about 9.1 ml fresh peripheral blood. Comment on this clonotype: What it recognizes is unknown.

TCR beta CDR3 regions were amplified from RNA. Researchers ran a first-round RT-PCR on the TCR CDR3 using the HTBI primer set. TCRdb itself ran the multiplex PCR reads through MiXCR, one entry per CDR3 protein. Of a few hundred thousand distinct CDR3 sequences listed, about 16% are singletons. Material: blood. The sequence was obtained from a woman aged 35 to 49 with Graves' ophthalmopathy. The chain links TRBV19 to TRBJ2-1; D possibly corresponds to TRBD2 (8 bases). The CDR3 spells CASSTQGGTRGNEQFF. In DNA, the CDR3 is TGTGCCAGTAGTACCCAGGGGGGGACTAGGGGTAATGAGCAGTTCTTC.